This TCR beta chain stems from a study of shared clonotypes between healthy human individuals. The CDR3 sequence is 13 residues long. Germline V gives CDR1 GTSNPN, CDR2 SVGIG (reference sequence). V shed 0 bases, J shed 9 bases, and the junction held 7 bases outside the gene matches. The table came from immunoSEQ multiplex PCR; TCRdb's copy has only in-frame clones and leaves some out. The sample yields about 330,000 clones, approximately 79% seen once. The sequenced material came from memory CD4+ T cells sorted from blood. Subset given: CD45RA-negative fraction. This clonotype was sampled from a man younger than 40 in good health. The chain recombines TRBV30 with TRBJ2-7, with 8 bases aligning to TRBD2. Here the CDR3 reads CAWSVASGSAQYF. CDR3 in DNA: TGTGCCTGGAGTGTGGCCAGCGGGAGCGCGCAGTACTTC.